The next 27 T cell receptor beta chains were all read from a single sample in a study of shared clonotypes between healthy human individuals. This table comes from immunoSEQ multiplex PCR, and its TCRdb copy is limited to in-frame clones, with some not included. Found here are roughly 1 million clones, around 74% of them singletons; the top ten hold less than 1.5%. Sequencing was performed on memory CD4+ T cells sorted from blood. Sample subset: CD45RA-negative fraction. The receptor set was obtained from a man aged 18 to 29 in good health.

This chain uses TRBV6-1 with TRBJ2-4; no clear D. The V gene lost 8 bases and the J gene lost 2 bases, with 10 bases spanning the gap. CDR1 is MNHNS, CDR2 SASEGT, per germline. The CDR3 is 13 residues long. CDR3 bases: TGTGCCAGCGCCAGGCAGTCCAAAAACATTCAGTACTTC. This encodes CASARQSKNIQYF.

This clone was seen a few times. The V and J genes are TRBV2 and TRBJ2-7, with D uncertain. The germline V gene encodes CDR1 SNHLY and CDR2 FYNNEI. CDR3 size: 13 residues. Trimming stripped 4 bases from V and 2 bases from J, with 9 bases between. The DNA for the CDR3 is TGTGCCAGCAGTGTACAGAGTACCTACGAGCAGTACTTC. Translation: CASSVQSTYEQYF.

This chain uses TRBV5-1 with TRBJ1-3; 7 bases align to TRBD1. Germline V gene data show CDR1 as SGHRS and CDR2 as YFSETQ. This CDR3 is 15 amino acids long. The V and J ends lost 4 bases and 0 bases, in that order; junction bases with no gene match: 4. The CDR3 sequence: CASSPGQASGNTIYF. DNA of the CDR3: TGCGCCAGCAGCCCCGGACAGGCCTCTGGAAACACCATATATTTT.

The chain couples TRBV6-1 to TRBJ2-1, with 7 bases aligning to TRBD1. This CDR3 region has 15 residues. Germline CDR1 is MNHNS and CDR2 is SASEGT. J was trimmed by 1 base and V by 6 bases; bases with no gene match: 6. CDR3 DNA: TGTGCCAGCAGGGTCCCGGGACAGTCCTACAATGAGCAGTTCTTC. Protein: CASRVPGQSYNEQFF.

In this sample, this clone turned up a few times. V gene TRBV11-3 combines with J gene TRBJ2-5; weak D call: TRBD2 (6 bases). The CDR3 is 15 amino acids. Trimming pared 5 bases from V and 1 base from J, leaving 14 bases between. Germline values: CDR1 SGHNT, CDR2 YENEEA. Here the CDR3 reads CASSPGGQTQETQYF. The CDR3 nucleotides read TGTGCCAGCAGCCCCGGGGGTCAGACCCAAGAGACCCAGTACTTC.

The chain has TRBV18 and TRBJ1-1; D is perhaps TRBD1 (5 bases). The CDR3 has 14 residues. Trimming removed 3 bases at V and 5 bases at J, with 13 bases between. Germline CDR1 reads KGHSH; CDR2 reads LQKENI. The CDR3 region is CASSPTPRETEAFF. In DNA form, the CDR3 reads TGTGCCAGCTCACCGACCCCCAGGGAGACTGAAGCTTTCTTT.

The CDR3 here is CASNQWGNTEAFF. CDR3 DNA: TGTGCCAGCAATCAGTGGGGGAACACTGAAGCTTTCTTT. The chain is built from TRBV2 and TRBJ1-1; D unresolved. V was pared by 7 bases and J by 1 base, with 10 bases between. In germline, CDR1 is SNHLY, CDR2 FYNNEI. This CDR3 is built from 13 residues.

V gene TRBV18 combines with J gene TRBJ2-5; 9 nucleotides line up with TRBD1. Germline CDR1 and CDR2: KGHSH and LQKENI. The CDR3 totals 15 residues. The junction had 6 bases not matched to a gene; V was cut back by 4 bases and J by 3 bases. CDR3 region: CASSLGQGPEETQYF. The CDR3 region has the DNA TGTGCCAGCTCACTGGGACAGGGACCCGAAGAGACCCAGTACTTC.

The gene calls are TRBV7-9 and TRBJ1-4; D ambiguous. Germline V gene data show CDR1 as SEHNR and CDR2 as FQNEAQ (reference sequence). The CDR3 is made up of 18 amino acids. Trimming cost V 1 base and J 0 bases, with 15 bases left between them. CDR3 DNA: TGTGCCAGCAGCTTAGTTAAGACCGCCGGGGCAACTAATGAAAAACTGTTTTTT. Translation: CASSLVKTAGATNEKLFF.

Notes on this clone: A far larger clone is only one base removed, so a read error is likely. V gene TRBV30 combines with J gene TRBJ1-2, with no clear D. The length of the CDR3 is 14 residues. CDR1 and CDR2 (germline): GTSNPN, SVGIG (reference sequence). Trimming pared 5 bases from V and 4 bases from J, leaving 17 bases between. The chain's CDR3 is CAWGAVTLSYGYTF. In DNA, the CDR3 is TGTGCCTGGGGTGCGGTGACATTGTCCTATGGCTACACCTTC.

This sequence joins TRBV2 and TRBJ1-5; D is possibly TRBD1 (5 bases). Germline CDR1 is SNHLY and CDR2 is FYNNEI. V gave up 6 bases and J gave up 1 base, with 10 bases separating them. This CDR3 has 14 residues. CDR3 DNA: TGTGCCAGCAGAGTTGACAGAAGCAATCAGCCCCAGCATTTT. This encodes CASRVDRSNQPQHF.

This chain uses TRBV4-1 with TRBJ2-3, with 8 bases lining up with TRBD2. Per the germline V gene, CDR1 is MGHRA and CDR2 is YSYEKL. The CDR3 covers 15 residues. V lost 1 base, J lost 3 bases, and 3 bases stayed unmatched. Here the CDR3 reads CASSQGTSLTDTQYF. CDR3 in DNA: TGCGCCAGCAGCCAAGGGACTAGCCTAACAGATACGCAGTATTTT.

The chain links TRBV4-1 to TRBJ2-2; 7 bases line up with TRBD2. The germline V gene encodes CDR1 MGHRA and CDR2 YSYEKL. This CDR3 has 15 residues. Trimming took 3 bases from V and 1 from J; bases not matched to a gene: 2. Here the CDR3 reads CASSQSSGNTGELFF. In nucleotides, the CDR3 is TGCGCCAGCAGCCAGTCTAGCGGGAACACCGGGGAGCTGTTTTTT.

This chain links TRBV7-9 with TRBJ2-7; tentatively, D is TRBD1 (5 bases). Germline V gives CDR1 SEHNR, CDR2 FQNEAQ (reference sequence). The CDR3 is made up of 14 amino acids. The V gene lost 2 bases and the J gene lost 1 base, with 9 bases spanning the gap. CDR3 in DNA: TGTGCCAGCAGCTTAAGGGGTATTTCCTACGAGCAGTACTTC. Translating it yields CASSLRGISYEQYF.

The gene calls are TRBV7-8 and TRBJ2-1, with D possibly being TRBD1 (6 bases). The germline V gene has CDR1 SGHVS and CDR2 FQNEAQ. This CDR3 contains 16 residues. V lost 5 bases and J 0 bases, leaving 14 bases between the germline ends. CDR3 nucleotides: TGTGCCAGCAGCGCCTTCACAGGGATCTCCTACAATGAGCAGTTCTTC. Its protein product is CASSAFTGISYNEQFF.

The table lists this clone with many counts. The sample carries other DNA sequences with the same CDR3. This sequence joins TRBV20-1 and TRBJ2-1; 8 bases are shared with TRBD1. Losses at the gene ends were 3 bases for V and 9 bases for J; bases not matched to a gene: 1. This CDR3 spans 11 amino acids. Germline loops: CDR1 DFQATT, CDR2 SNEGSKA (reference sequence). The CDR3 loop is CSARTGAEQFF. For the CDR3, the DNA is TGCAGTGCTAGGACAGGGGCTGAGCAGTTCTTC.

The chain uses TRBV5-8 and TRBJ1-1; 12 bases are a match to TRBD1. The CDR3 is 19 amino acids. Germline values: CDR1 SGHTS, CDR2 YDEGEE. V trimming: 5 bases; J trimming: 0 bases; junction bases outside the gene matches: 14. CDR3 coding DNA: TGTGCCAGCAGAACGGGACAGGGGGCGCGGGTCCCTCTGAACACTGAAGCTTTCTTT. Encoded protein: CASRTGQGARVPLNTEAFF.

The chain is built from TRBV19 and TRBJ1-3; D gene ambiguous. The CDR3 has 15 amino acids. Trimming left V 5 bases short and J 3 bases short, with 14 bases between. Germline CDR1 reads LNHDA; CDR2 reads SQIVND (reference sequence). The CDR3 here is CASSSVSTYGNTIYF. CDR3 DNA sequence: TGTGCCAGTAGTTCAGTCTCGACGTATGGAAACACCATATATTTT.

The V and J genes are TRBV5-1 and TRBJ1-1; weak D call: TRBD1 (5 bases). In germline, CDR1 is SGHRS, CDR2 YFSETQ. The V and J ends lost 0 bases and 1 base respectively, with 10 bases between them. The CDR3 has 15 residues. CDR3 coding DNA: TGCGCCAGCAGCTTGGGGGGACCGACGAACACTGAAGCTTTCTTT. Residues: CASSLGGPTNTEAFF.

The CDR3 is CASSLRGGEAFF. CDR3 DNA: TGTGCCAGCAGTTTAAGAGGGGGTGAAGCTTTCTTT. The chain couples TRBV27 to TRBJ1-1; tentatively, D is TRBD1 (6 bases). Between the trimmed V and J ends, which lost 2 bases and 7 bases, there was a span of 8 bases. Germline V gene sequence: CDR1 MNHEY, CDR2 SMNVEV (reference sequence). The CDR3 sequence is 12 residues long.

This clone was seen a handful of times. V is TRBV6-5 and J is TRBJ1-5; 7 nucleotides line up with TRBD1. CDR3 length: 13 residues. Germline CDR1 is MNHEY and CDR2 is SVGAGI. Trimming removed 9 bases from V and 4 bases from J; junction bases left unmatched: 6. The CDR3 DNA follows: TGTGCCAGTCAAGGACAGGATAATCAGCCCCAGCATTTT. Translating gives CASQGQDNQPQHF.

The chain is built from TRBV18 and TRBJ1-4, with 9 positions matching TRBD1. The CDR3 extends over 16 amino acids. V trimming: 5 bases; J trimming: 8 bases; junction bases outside the gene matches: 12. In germline, CDR1 is KGHSH, CDR2 LQKENI. Here the CDR3 DNA reads TGTGCCAGCTCAGCAACCGGGACAGGGCTTAACGAAAAACTGTTTTTT. Translating it yields CASSATGTGLNEKLFF.

J is TRBJ2-5 and V is TRBV9; the D is unclear. CDR3 length: 14 residues. V lost 0 bases and J 4 bases, leaving 10 bases between the germline ends. In germline, CDR1 is SGDLS, CDR2 YYNGEE. CDR3 DNA sequence: TGTGCCAGCAGCGTAGGCAGGATGGGAGAGACCCAGTACTTC. Its protein is CASSVGRMGETQYF. Using reference TRBV9 and TRBJ2-5 for the parts outside the CDR3, the full variable domain is DSGVTQTPKHLITATGQRVTLRCSPRSGDLSVYWYQQSLDQGLQFLIQYYNGEERAKGNILERFSAQQFPDLHSELNLSSLELGDSALYFCASSVGRMGETQYFGPGTRLLVL.

As to this clone: This specimen includes other DNA sequences encoding the same CDR3. This chain joins TRBV18 and TRBJ1-1; D gene uncertain. Trimming took off 3 bases at V and 1 base at J, with 9 bases between the two ends. The germline CDR1 and CDR2 sequences are KGHSH and LQKENI. The CDR3 covers 14 residues. This CDR3 is CASSPKGGNTEAFF. As DNA, the CDR3 is TGTGCCAGCTCACCGAAAGGAGGGAACACTGAAGCTTTCTTT. The whole variable domain, filled in from reference TRBV18 and TRBJ1-1, reads NAGVMQNPRHLVRRRGQEARLRCSPMKGHSHVYWYRQLPEEGLKFMVYLQKENIIDESGMPKERFSAEFPKEGPSILRIQQVVRGDSAAYFCASSPKGGNTEAFFGQGTRLTVV.

In DNA form, the CDR3 reads TGCGCCAGCACCAAGGGACAGGGGAACTATGGCTACACCTTC. Translated: CASTKGQGNYGYTF. The V and J genes are TRBV10-2 and TRBJ1-2; 10 nucleotides line up with TRBD1. With 7 bases clipped from V and 2 bases from J, the junction kept 4 bases outside the gene matches. The germline V gene encodes CDR1 WSHSY and CDR2 SAAADI. The CDR3 is 14 residues long.

The chain combines TRBV11-2 with TRBJ1-1; 9 nucleotides agree with TRBD1. The CDR3 is 14 amino acids. Germline values: CDR1 SGHAT, CDR2 FQNNGV. After removal of 6 bases from V and 6 bases from J, the junction contained 8 bases not matched to a gene. The CDR3 region is CASSLQGAGAEAFF. The DNA for the CDR3 is TGTGCCAGCAGTTTACAGGGGGCCGGGGCTGAAGCTTTCTTT.

The chain links TRBV5-1 to TRBJ1-6; 7 nucleotides match TRBD1. Losses at the gene ends were 3 bases for V and 8 bases for J; bases not matched to a gene: 11. This CDR3 has 16 residues. CDR1 is SGHRS, CDR2 YFSETQ, per germline. This CDR3 reads CASSSGQAGFDSPLHF. CDR3 DNA sequence: TGCGCCAGCAGCTCCGGACAGGCCGGGTTTGATTCACCCCTCCACTTT.